The present TCR beta chain was sequenced within a study of PD-1 blockade in classical Hodgkin lymphoma. Germline CDR1 reads GTSNPN; CDR2 reads SVGIG (reference sequence). With V trimmed by 2 bases and J by 9 bases, 11 bases remained unmatched. CDR3 length: 15 amino acids. Produced via immunoSEQ multiplex PCR; TCRdb's table is partial and in-frame only. The table has almost 100,000 clones, roughly 89% seen once. Patients all relapsed after autologous stem cell transplantation, and there was variation in brentuximab vedotin exposure. The clonotype comes from a human donor with classical Hodgkin lymphoma. This chain joins TRBV30 and TRBJ2-1; 9 bases are shared with TRBD1. Source: peripheral blood mononuclear cells (PBMCs), taken at baseline. The CDR3 bases are TGTGCCTGGAGTACCGGGACAGGGACTCGTAGTGAGCAGTTCTTC. Translation: CAWSTGTGTRSEQFF.